This entry lists 14 T cell receptor beta chains sequenced from one sample in a study of Ad26.COV2.S vaccination and SARS-CoV-2 variants (dated by TCRdb to the early 2020s). This sample's treatment or condition label indicates: some 20 received Ad26.COV2.S at low or high dose, single or two shots; several received placebo; per-sample allocation not given. For vaccine and placebo recipients, repertoires were sequenced using samples collected on day 63 after the first injection. Libraries were made using the immunoSEQ multiplex PCR assay. The immuneACCESS repertoire file appears here via TCRdb, limited to in-frame rearrangements. These files lack a portion of the clones; in checked studies, under half of the deficit traces to unresolved V genes, and the cause of the others is not known. Recorded for this sample are about 350,000 clones; roughly 90% of them occurred a single time. In total, the top ten clones hold 5.5% to 7% of the sample.

This sample comprised peripheral blood, obtained in a trial of Ad26.COV2.S vaccine versus placebo. These TCRs come from a person between 18 and 65 years old who received the Ad26.COV2.S COVID-19 vaccine or a placebo.

This clone was seen a single time. This sequence joins TRBV4-2 and TRBJ2-2; 12 nucleotides match TRBD2. Germline V gives CDR1 LGHNA, CDR2 YNFKEQ. This CDR3 has 20 residues. Germline trimming cut 2 bases from V and 0 bases from J; bases unmatched to any gene: 10. DNA of the CDR3: TGTGCCAGCAGCCAACTACTAGCGGGAGGACTAACGGCGAACACCGGGGAGCTGTTTTTT. Encoded protein: CASSQLLAGGLTANTGELFF.

The V and J genes are TRBV27 and TRBJ2-7; 9 bases are shared with TRBD1. This CDR3 is 15 amino acids long. The V and J ends lost 2 bases and 0 bases, in that order; junction bases with no gene match: 2. Germline V gene sequence: CDR1 MNHEY, CDR2 SMNVEV (reference sequence). In nucleotides, the CDR3 is TGTGCCAGCAGTTTAGGGACAGGGAACTCCTACGAGCAGTACTTC. This translates into CASSLGTGNSYEQYF.

The rearrangement uses TRBV18 and TRBJ1-1; unclear D gene. CDR1 is KGHSH and CDR2 is LQKENI in the germline V gene. CDR3 length: 13 residues. V was shortened by 1 base and J by 3 bases, with 6 bases between the two germline ends. The CDR3 protein is CASSPQMYTEAFF. CDR3 nucleotide sequence: TGTGCCAGCTCACCACAGATGTACACTGAAGCTTTCTTT. Based on the CDR3 plus reference TRBV18 and TRBJ1-1, the full variable domain is NAGVMQNPRHLVRRRGQEARLRCSPMKGHSHVYWYRQLPEEGLKFMVYLQKENIIDESGMPKERFSAEFPKEGPSILRIQQVVRGDSAAYFCASSPQMYTEAFFGQGTRLTVV.

This chain links TRBV7-9 with TRBJ1-3; D gene ambiguous. Per germline, CDR1 SEHNR and CDR2 FQNEAQ (reference sequence). The CDR3 contains 13 residues. V was shortened by 1 base and J by 4 bases, with 5 bases between the two germline ends. The CDR3 nucleotides are TGTGCCAGCAGCTTAGAGACAGGAAACACCATATATTTT. Translation: CASSLETGNTIYF.

The chain combines TRBV28 with TRBJ2-3, with 12 bases fitting TRBD2. CDR1 is MDHEN, CDR2 SYDVKM, per germline. J gave up 3 bases and V 2 bases, and 6 bases lay outside the gene matches. The CDR3 consists of 17 residues. CDR3 amino acids: CASSLELAGGTTDTQYF. DNA for the CDR3: TGTGCCAGCAGTTTAGAGCTAGCGGGAGGGACTACAGATACGCAGTATTTT.

V gene TRBV5-4 combines with J gene TRBJ2-7; 7 nucleotides line up with TRBD2. The V gene end was trimmed by 2 bases and the J gene end by 7 bases; junction bases not matched to a gene: 9. Germline values: CDR1 SGHNT, CDR2 YYREEE (reference sequence). This CDR3 has 14 residues. The CDR3 bases are TGTGCCAGCAGCTTCCCGGGACTAACTACGGAGCAGTACTTC. Translating gives CASSFPGLTTEQYF.

This sequence joins TRBV9 and TRBJ1-2, with D perhaps TRBD1 (5 bases). The CDR3 has 13 residues. Germline-derived CDR1 and CDR2 are SGDLS and YYNGEE. Deletions cut 3 bases from V and 7 bases from J, with 13 bases between. The CDR3 reads CASSALQGSGYTF. CDR3 nucleotides: TGTGCCAGCAGCGCGTTGCAGGGATCTGGCTACACCTTC.

The chain joins TRBV2 to TRBJ2-4; D remains ambiguous. The V gene lost 1 base and the J gene lost 7 bases, with 11 bases spanning the gap. The CDR3 runs 14 residues. Germline V CDR1 and CDR2: SNHLY, FYNNEI. The CDR3 sequence is CASSEGRPANIQYF. In DNA form, the CDR3 reads TGTGCCAGCAGTGAAGGGCGGCCAGCGAACATTCAGTACTTC.

The chain joins TRBV4-3 to TRBJ2-7; TRBD1 matches at 11 bases. V lost 2 bases and J lost 6; bases outside the gene matches: 6. The germline gives CDR1 LGHNA, CDR2 YSLEER. There are 15 residues in the CDR3. The CDR3 reads CASSQSPGQGGEQYF. Here the CDR3 DNA reads TGCGCCAGCAGCCAATCGCCGGGACAGGGGGGCGAGCAGTACTTC.

The chain couples TRBV30 to TRBJ1-2, with D unresolved. The germline CDR1 and CDR2 sequences are GTSNPN and SVGIG (reference sequence). Between the trimmed V and J ends, which lost 0 bases and 5 bases, there was a span of 16 bases. This CDR3 has 15 residues. The CDR3 coding sequence is TGTGCCTGGAGTGTACATCCGGGCGACTTGTATGGCTACACCTTC. This encodes CAWSVHPGDLYGYTF.

The rearrangement links TRBV18 to TRBJ1-4; a possible D gene is TRBD1 (6 bases). The CDR3 spans 15 residues. Germline V gives CDR1 KGHSH, CDR2 LQKENI. The ends were cut back, 3 bases at V and 3 bases at J, with 11 bases in the middle. CDR3 DNA sequence: TGTGCCAGCTCACCTTCGGGGGCGGCTAATGAAAAACTGTTTTTT. Translated: CASSPSGAANEKLFF.

The chain links TRBV4-1 to TRBJ1-4; no clear D. The V end was cut by 2 bases, the J end by 6 bases, with 13 bases between. The CDR3 has 15 residues. CDR1 and CDR2 (germline): MGHRA, YSYEKL. CDR3 region: CASSQTLLSYEKLFF. CDR3 in DNA: TGCGCCAGCAGCCAAACCCTATTGTCGTATGAAAAACTGTTTTTT.

The rearrangement uses TRBV6-2 or TRBV6-3 and TRBJ1-2; tentative D call: TRBD1 (5 bases). The V end lost 0 bases, the J end lost 13 bases, and 12 bases lay between the germline ends. The CDR3 loop spans 12 amino acids. Per germline, CDR1 MNHEY and CDR2 SVGEGT. Here the CDR3 reads CASSYSSGTSTF. CDR3 coding DNA: TGTGCCAGCAGTTACTCGAGTGGGACGAGCACCTTC.

About this clone itself: Other DNA sequences in this sample translate to the same CDR3. The chain has TRBV5-1 and TRBJ1-1; the D is unclear. Trimming stripped 0 bases from V and 3 bases from J, with 0 bases between. CDR3 length equals 11 residues. From germline, CDR1 is SGHRS and CDR2 YFSETQ. CDR3 sequence reads: CASSLDTEAFF. CDR3 nucleotides: TGCGCCAGCAGCTTGGACACTGAAGCTTTCTTT.